This T cell receptor beta chain is drawn from a study of vaccination effects on CD4 cells after COVID-19. In the case of this clone: Its antigen is currently unknown.

The germline V gene has CDR1 SNHLY and CDR2 FYNNEI. This CDR3 is built from 15 residues. The V gene lost 0 bases and the J gene lost 5 bases, with 10 bases spanning the gap. Peptide-pool stimulation followed by sequencing identified expanded antigen-specific CD4+ clonotypes in the ViraFEST assay. Culturing for ten to eleven days preceded CD4+ T cell isolation. Recipients of the vaccine had no prior SARS-CoV-2 infection and negative nucleocapsid antibodies. Cultivation was performed at more than 1.5 million PBMC per well with 8.5 to 10 IU/ml IL-2 and 10 ug/ml peptides added. Regarding the study as a whole: Convalescent patients in the study were few, and early post-infection timepoints were absent.

The table came from immunoSEQ multiplex PCR; TCRdb's copy has only in-frame clones and leaves some out. Of roughly 30,000 clones listed, 73% were seen once; the top ten hold 27%. The sequences come from CD4+ T cells from PBMCs cultured with HCoV-OC43 spike peptides, collected before COVID-19 vaccination. Subset here: HCoV-OC43 spike overlapping peptide pool stimulation. The clonotype was recovered from a human donor who received a COVID-19 vaccine. The chain employs TRBV2 and TRBJ2-2; D is perhaps TRBD2 (5 bases). The DNA for the CDR3 is TGTGCCAGCAGTGAAGCGTCGGGCGGGACCGGGGAGCTGTTTTTT. This encodes CASSEASGGTGELFF.